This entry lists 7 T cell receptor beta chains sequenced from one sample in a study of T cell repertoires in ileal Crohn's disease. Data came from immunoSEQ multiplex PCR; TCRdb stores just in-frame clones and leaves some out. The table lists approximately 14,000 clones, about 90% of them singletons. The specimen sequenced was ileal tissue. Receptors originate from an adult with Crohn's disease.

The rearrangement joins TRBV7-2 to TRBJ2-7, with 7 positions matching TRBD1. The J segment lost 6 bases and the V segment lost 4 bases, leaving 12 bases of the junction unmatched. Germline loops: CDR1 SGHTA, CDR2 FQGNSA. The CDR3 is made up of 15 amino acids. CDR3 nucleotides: TGTGCCAGCAGCTCCAGCCGACAGGGCCTACGCGAGCAGTACTTC. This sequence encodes CASSSSRQGLREQYF. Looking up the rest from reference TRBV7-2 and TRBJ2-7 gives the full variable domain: GAGVSQSPSNKVTEKGKDVELRCDPISGHTALYWYRQSLGQGLEFLIYFQGNSAPDKSGLPSDRFSAERTGGSVSTLTIQRTQQEDSAVYLCASSSSRQGLREQYFGPGTRLTVT.

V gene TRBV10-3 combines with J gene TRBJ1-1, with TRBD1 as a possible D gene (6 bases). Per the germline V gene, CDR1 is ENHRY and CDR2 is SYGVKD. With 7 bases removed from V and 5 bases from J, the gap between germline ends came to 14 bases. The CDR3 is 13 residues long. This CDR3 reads CAIMDSRNTEAFF. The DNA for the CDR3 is TGTGCCATCATGGACAGTCGTAATACTGAAGCTTTCTTT.

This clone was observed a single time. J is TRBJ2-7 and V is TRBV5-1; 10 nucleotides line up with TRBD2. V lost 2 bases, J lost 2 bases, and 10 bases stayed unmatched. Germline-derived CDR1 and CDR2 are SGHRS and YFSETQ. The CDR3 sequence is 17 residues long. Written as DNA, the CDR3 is TGCGCCAGCAGCTTTACCCTGACTAGCGGGCCCACCTACGAGCAGTACTTC. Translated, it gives CASSFTLTSGPTYEQYF.

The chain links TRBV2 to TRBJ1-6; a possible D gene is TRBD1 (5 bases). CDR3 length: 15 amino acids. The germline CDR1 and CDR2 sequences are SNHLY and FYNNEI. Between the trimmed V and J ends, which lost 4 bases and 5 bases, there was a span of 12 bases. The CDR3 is CASSAQGMDNSPLHF. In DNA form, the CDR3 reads TGTGCCAGCAGTGCCCAGGGTATGGATAATTCACCCCTCCACTTT. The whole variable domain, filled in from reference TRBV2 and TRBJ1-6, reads EPEVTQTPSHQVTQMGQEVILRCVPISNHLYFYWYRQILGQKVEFLVSFYNNEISEKSEIFDDQFSVERPDGSNFTLKIRSTKLEDSAMYFCASSAQGMDNSPLHFGNGTRLTVT.

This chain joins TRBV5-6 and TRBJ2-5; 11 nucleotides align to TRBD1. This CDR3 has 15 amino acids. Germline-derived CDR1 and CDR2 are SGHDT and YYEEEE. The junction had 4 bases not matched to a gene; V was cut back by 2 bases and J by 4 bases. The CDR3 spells CASSFGQGATETQYF. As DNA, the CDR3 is TGTGCCAGCAGCTTCGGACAGGGGGCCACAGAGACCCAGTACTTC.

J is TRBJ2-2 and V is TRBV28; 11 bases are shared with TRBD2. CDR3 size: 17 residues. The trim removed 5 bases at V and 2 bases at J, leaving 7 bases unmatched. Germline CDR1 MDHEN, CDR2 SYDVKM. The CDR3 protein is CASSTYGLAGNTGELFF. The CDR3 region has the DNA TGTGCCAGCAGTACCTATGGACTAGCGGGTAACACCGGGGAGCTGTTTTTT.

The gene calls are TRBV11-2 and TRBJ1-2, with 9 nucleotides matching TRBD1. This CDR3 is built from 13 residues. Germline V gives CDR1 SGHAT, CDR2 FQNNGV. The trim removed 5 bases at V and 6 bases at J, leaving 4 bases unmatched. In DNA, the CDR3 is TGTGCCAGCAGCCCCCGGACAGGGGATGGCTACACCTTC. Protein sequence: CASSPRTGDGYTF.